This TCR beta chain is drawn from a study of cytomegalovirus exposure and HLA in healthy donors (dated by TCRdb to about 2017). The study in broad terms: An earlier analysis of some 550 of the donors reported 250 to 300 Gb of sequence data and about 100 million unique TCR beta sequences from approximately 180 million T cells. An early release covering roughly 600 HLA-typed donors comprised roughly 300 gigabases of sequencing data and tens of millions of unique TCR sequences. Among the roughly 390 genotyped donors, approximately 77% belonged to the genetic ancestry cluster associated with self-reported Caucasian donors. The study was designed to test whether signatures of past pathogen exposure could be identified by cataloging public T cell receptors. The T cell repertoires of some 700 subjects were profiled by immunosequencing and related to cytomegalovirus serostatus. Besides the first cohort of around 670 subjects, a separate validation cohort made up of about 120 different subjects was used. The study combined high-throughput TCR immunosequencing, statistical association of individual TCRs with disease status, and machine learning to predict cytomegalovirus infection status. A later analysis re-examined previously published TCR beta repertoires from more than 600 donors and added high-resolution HLA genotyping to investigate patterns of TCR occurrence. The later analysis used no new phenotypic data to find candidate immune exposures, relying instead on TCR beta sequences and their occurrence across donors. An earlier analysis of approximately 640 of the donors applied high-throughput TCR beta sequencing to assess whether each TCR beta V gene segment acted as functional or pseudogenic. Donor age, sex, ethnicity and CMV serostatus were collected together with the repertoire data. A later genetic analysis used genome-wide SNP genotypes for about 65% of the 666 donors, treating that subset as a discovery cohort. All discovery cohort repertoires had been generated using a single sequencing platform. Both class I and class II loci were covered by HLA typing, at four-digit resolution. Typing coverage differed by locus: A, B, C, DRB1 and DQB1 were typed in about 620-630 donors, DQA1 in approximately 520, DPA1 in 606, and DPB1 in just under 490. A handful of DR-DQ haplotypes were handled as single units for association and clustering because linkage in the cohort was strong. Across around 400 genotyped donors of the cohort, an average of roughly 200,000 unique TCR beta nucleotide sequences per donor were sequenced, and 15% to 20% of those sequences were non-productive.

Germline trimming: 4 bases from V, 4 bases from J; junction bases outside gene matches: 7. The CDR3 contains 16 residues, cysteine and phenylalanine counted. Just CDR3 DNA is preserved here, 48 bases in frame from base 1. According to the germline V gene, CDR1 reads SGDLS and CDR2 reads YYNGEE. The cohort consisted of 600 to 750 healthy bone marrow donors. Cohort members were all nominally healthy when sampled, although unrecorded immune exposures were likely present. The donor tested CMV seropositive, placing the donor among the 290 or so seropositive members of the cohort. A peripheral blood sample was provided by each donor, and peripheral blood mononuclear cells were used for TCR beta sequencing. The Qiagen DNeasy Blood Extraction Kit was used to extract genomic DNA from the blood cell samples. Summary of the overall study and its limitations: The authors suggested that the approach could potentially be extended to other disease states and immunological phenotypes. The 87-base-pair reads could not distinguish some IMGT-functional V segments, including TRBV6-2 and TRBV6-3, so those segments were excluded. At a false discovery rate of 0.05, a later analysis linked around 15,000 TCR beta sequences to specific HLA alleles. Most TCR sequences were seen in very few donors, while some public TCRs were found in many individuals. The study listed 150 to 200 TCR beta chains as associated with cytomegalovirus. Roughly uniform sequencing depth across donors was assumed in presence/absence analyses, although this assumption may not hold. Most CMV-associated TCR beta chains appeared to be HLA-restricted in a later analysis, and the HLA associations seemed to be driven largely by CMV exposure. The cohort was sequenced for TCR beta chains only, and without alpha or paired-chain data the features that could be detected were limited. Roughly 17 rarely observed V segments, including chromosome 9 orphons, were excluded from the earlier analysis of almost 600 of the donors because counts were too low. Because HLA typing was missing for some donors at each locus, association tests included only the typed subset. A later analysis found that HLA-associated TCR beta chains were more clonally expanded and had lower generation probabilities than equally common non-associated chains. Broadly in line with IMGT annotations, most TCR beta V segments showed up in productive rearrangements about 87% or about 30% of the time in an earlier analysis of 450 to 600 of the donors. In a later analysis, the rate of TCR association differed among HLA loci, with DRB1 alleles having the most associated TCRs and HLA-C alleles having the fewest. The classifier was reported to diagnose cytomegalovirus status with high specificity and sensitivity in both the original and validation cohorts. In a later genetic analysis, fewer N-insertions in productive TCRs were reported among donors in an Asian-associated ancestry cluster than the roughly 700-donor mean. When HLA alleles, especially DR and DQ, strongly co-occurred, TCR associations were difficult to assign to individual alleles. In vitro tests confirmed that three of the cytomegalovirus-associated TCR beta chains recognize cytomegalovirus antigens. Immune exposure information for the cohort was limited to CMV serostatus. According to a later analysis, parvovirus B19, influenza, CMV and Epstein-Barr virus appeared linked to several top co-occurrence clusters. The sequencing pipeline was judged likely to have produced a cluster of highly shared sequence variants as a technical artifact. V-gene and J-gene trimming of TCR beta chains was associated with a missense DCLRE1C variant in a later genetic analysis, and the association was replicated in an independent cohort. A further reported finding was that TCR beta sequences accurately predicted the HLA-A and HLA-B alleles for most subjects in the first cohort. Linkage disequilibrium might explain the correlated functional status among segregating V segments, but an unknown experimental factor could not be excluded.

Preparation of the library involved the immunoSEQ multiplex PCR assay. For the multiplex PCR, a mixture combining 60 forward primers for TCR Vbeta segments and 13 reverse primers for TCR Jbeta segments was used. The CDR3 region of rearranged TCR beta genes was amplified from genomic DNA by a multiplex PCR assay. The Illumina HiSeq System was used to sequence the amplified TCR beta libraries as 87-base-pair reads. The published analysis was carried out like this. A later analysis counted approximately 76 million unique TCR beta chains across the 550 to 700 repertoires, and some 11 million of these chains were shared by at least two donors. Raw reads were error-corrected and collapsed into unique sequences by a nearest-neighbor algorithm in which closely related sequences were merged to remove PCR and sequencing errors. Alignment of CDR3 sequences to IMGT reference sequences was used to assign V, D and J gene segments. For a sequence to be retained, a match of at least six nucleotides to both a V gene segment and a J gene segment was required. A rearrangement counted as productive if the CDR3 had no stop codons and remained in frame with V and J, and every other rearrangement counted as non-productive. CDR3 was defined by IMGT convention, running from the second conserved V-encoded cysteine to the conserved J-encoded phenylalanine. In an earlier analysis of around 640 of the donors, sequences lacking an unambiguous match to a single V gene segment were excluded. An earlier analysis of 550 to 650 of the donors classified V segments as functional when productive rearrangements were above 56.7% and as segregating when the standard deviation between donors was above 5%. A statistical classification framework was built to diagnose cytomegalovirus status from the catalog of TCR beta chain sequences. V and J gene assignment, in a later analysis, came from comparing TCR nucleotide sequences with IMGT/GENE-DB human TR gene sequences. Using the TCRdist pipeline, a later analysis assigned CDR3 sequences along with most-parsimonious VDJ recombination scenarios. A later analysis defined each TCR beta chain by its CDR3 amino acid sequence plus V-gene family, and excluded reads lacking a unique V-gene family. To address suspected cross-contamination and a sequencing artifact, a later analysis removed over 500 highly shared, low-generation-probability nucleotide sequences. For each public chain, a later analysis derived a clonal expansion index from normalized ranks of inferred template counts within each repertoire. In a later analysis, generation probabilities were computed with a VDJ recombination model fitted to out-of-frame rearrangements, and the resulting probabilities were checked against IGoR. In a later analysis, TCR-TCR, TCR-HLA and TCR-CMV co-occurrence was scored with hypergeometric tests, and a repertoire-size bias correction was applied to TCR pairs. False discovery rates were estimated in a later analysis by permuting HLA or CMV assignments 20 times. In a later analysis, co-occurring TCRs were grouped using DBSCAN, and TCRdist sequence similarity was added for clustering within HLA-allele-positive subsets. For co-occurrence clustering, repertoires with fewer than 30,000 or more than 120,000 public chains were excluded, along with a handful of repertoires with anomalous nucleotide sharing. In TCRdb, the immuneACCESS table is reduced to in-frame sequences with V and J assigned. These tables do not hold every clone; where another copy was compared, an unresolved V gene accounts for under half, and the others remain unexplained. That table supplies the V and J calls and clone size; D and trimming were determined from the DNA. This sample holds 90,000 to 140,000 clones; under 85% were observed only once. The top ten clonotypes cover over 7% of the sample.

With regard to this clone: It has no known antigen specificity. No base qualities exist here, and no much larger clone lies one base off it.

The rearranged chain carries TRBV9 and TRBJ1-6; 8 middle bases align to TRBD1. Input material: PBMCs. This clonotype was sampled from a woman in her forties in good health and CMV-seropositive. CDR3 protein: CASSRGTGGYNSPLHF. The bases are TGTGCCAGCAGCAGAGGGACAGGTGGATATAATTCACCCCTCCACTTT.